The 11 T cell receptor beta chains given below trace back to one sample, sequenced in a study of a mutant IDH1 vaccine in newly diagnosed glioma. The repertoire was sequenced with immunoSEQ multiplex PCR; TCRdb's copy has only in-frame clones and lacks some. The sample carries roughly 120,000 clones, 90% recorded once. The time point denotes: week 11, during vaccination. Each dose of the vaccine consisted of 300 ug of mutant IDH1 20-mer peptide, with topical imiquimod. Their antigen targets remain unknown. The sample was PBMCs, taken from a glioma patient whose treatment included an IDH1 peptide vaccine. The source is a woman between 50 and 59 years old with glioma.

The gene calls are TRBV7-2 and TRBJ2-7, with 8 bases matching TRBD1. Germline CDR1 SGHTA, CDR2 FQGNSA. The V segment lost 5 bases and the J segment 5 bases; nucleotides outside the gene matches: 14. The CDR3 totals 16 residues. The CDR3 DNA follows: TGTGCCAGCAGCCCGGGCCCCAGGGGGCTTCTTGACGAGCAGTACTTC. It is translated as CASSPGPRGLLDEQYF.

This chain uses TRBV18 with TRBJ1-4, with D tentatively TRBD1 (5 bases). CDR3 length equals 15 residues. Germline assignment: CDR1 KGHSH and CDR2 LQKENI. Trimming stripped 0 bases from V and 8 bases from J, with 13 bases between. This CDR3 is CASSPPGTEGEKLFF. Written as DNA, the CDR3 is TGTGCCAGCTCACCACCGGGGACGGAGGGGGAAAAACTGTTTTTT.

The J gene is TRBJ2-7, the V gene TRBV5-8; 8 bases fit TRBD1. The ends lost 2 bases at V and 2 bases at J; junction bases unmatched: 6. From germline, CDR1 is SGHTS and CDR2 YDEGEE. The CDR3 runs to 15 residues. CDR3 amino acids: CASSFRQGTAYEQYF. For the CDR3, the DNA is TGTGCCAGCAGCTTTAGACAGGGGACTGCCTACGAGCAGTACTTC.

The chain recombines TRBV5-1 with TRBJ1-4; 12 positions agree with TRBD1. Trimming removed 4 bases from V and 8 bases from J; junction bases left unmatched: 9. The CDR3 extends over 16 amino acids. The germline gives CDR1 SGHRS, CDR2 YFSETQ. The CDR3 here is CASSLGTGGAREKLFF. In nucleotides, the CDR3 is TGCGCCAGCAGCCTTGGGACAGGGGGCGCGAGAGAAAAACTGTTTTTT.

V is TRBV20-1 and J is TRBJ2-5; possible D gene TRBD2, 5 bases. The CDR3 extends over 11 amino acids. The germline CDR1 and CDR2 sequences are DFQATT and SNEGSKA (reference sequence). V was cut by 5 bases and J by 5 bases, with 9 bases left in between. The CDR3 DNA reads TGCAGTGCTCCCGGAGGCGAGACCCAGTACTTC. It translates to CSAPGGETQYF.

The V call is TRBV7-9, the J call TRBJ1-1, with a tentative D call TRBD1 (5 bases). Trimming removed 9 bases at V and 6 bases at J, with 11 bases between. The CDR3 is made up of 11 amino acids. The germline gives CDR1 SEHNR, CDR2 FQNEAQ (reference sequence). DNA of the CDR3: TGTGCCAGTGACGGGGGGGCTGAAGCTTTCTTT. Its protein is CASDGGAEAFF.

The chain is built from TRBV6-5 and TRBJ2-7; 9 nucleotides align to TRBD1. V lost 6 bases and J lost 1; bases outside the gene matches: 4. The CDR3 extends over 14 amino acids. Germline V CDR1 and CDR2: MNHEY, SVGAGI. CDR3 region: CASRTGTGSYEQYF. CDR3 sequence (DNA): TGTGCCAGCAGAACCGGGACAGGGTCCTACGAGCAGTACTTC.

The chain couples TRBV11-1 to TRBJ1-4, with TRBD1 as a possible D gene (6 bases). Germline CDR1 and CDR2: SGHAT and FQDESV (reference sequence). Trimming pared 3 bases from V and 8 bases from J, leaving 16 bases between. The CDR3 totals 15 residues. DNA for the CDR3: TGTGCCAGCAGCTTGCGAGCAGGGGCGCTCGAAAAACTGTTTTTT. It translates to CASSLRAGALEKLFF.

This chain joins TRBV2 and TRBJ2-6; D might be TRBD2 (6 bases). The germline CDR1 and CDR2 sequences are SNHLY and FYNNEI. V gave up 4 bases and J gave up 1 base, with 11 bases separating them. The CDR3 sequence is 16 residues long. The CDR3 protein is CASSGGGFSGANVLTF. CDR3 coding DNA: TGTGCCAGCAGTGGAGGAGGGTTTTCTGGGGCCAACGTCCTGACTTTC. Looking up the rest from reference TRBV2 and TRBJ2-6 gives the full variable domain: EPEVTQTPSHQVTQMGQEVILRCVPISNHLYFYWYRQILGQKVEFLVSFYNNEISEKSEIFDDQFSVERPDGSNFTLKIRSTKLEDSAMYFCASSGGGFSGANVLTFGAGSRLTVL.

The genes are TRBV5-1 and TRBJ2-5; no reliable D call. The closer fit of TRBJ2-7 to the DNA end suggests the J call may be wrong. The germline V gene has CDR1 SGHRS and CDR2 YFSETQ. The CDR3 runs 15 residues. CDR3 DNA: TGCGCCAGCAGCTTGGGCTCACCTACCTTCTACGAGCAGTACTTC. This translates into CASSLGSPTFYEQYF.

The chain couples TRBV7-2 to TRBJ2-1, with D tentatively TRBD1 (5 bases). Per germline, CDR1 SGHTA and CDR2 FQGNSA. Trimming stripped 4 bases from V and 7 bases from J, with 11 bases between. The CDR3 spans 13 residues. In DNA, the CDR3 is TGTGCCAGCAGCTGGGCCAGGGTTAATGAGCAGTTCTTC. Its translation is CASSWARVNEQFF.